This T cell receptor (beta chain) derives from a study of CD8 T cells in ankylosing spondylitis. J lost 9 bases, V lost 3 bases, and 8 bases had no gene match. Germline CDR1 reads ENHRY; CDR2 reads SYGVKD. The CDR3 has 15 amino acids. By quantitative 5'-RACE with molecular barcodes, the TCR beta libraries were made. TCRdb itself ran the 5' RACE reads through MiXCR, one entry per CDR3 protein. Here the sample spans 350,000 to 400,000 distinct CDR3 sequences, 20% to 25% being singletons. This clonotype was counted a few times. V gene TRBV10-3 combines with J gene TRBJ2-1; 10 bases map to TRBD2. The sample taken for sequencing was blood, either unsorted or a sorted T cell fraction (not recorded which). The clonotype comes from a male donor with ankylosing spondylitis or in good health (not recorded which). DNA for the CDR3: TGTGCCATCAGTGATTCGAGCGGGGGGGCTATTGAGCAGTTCTTC. Its protein product is CAISDSSGGAIEQFF.